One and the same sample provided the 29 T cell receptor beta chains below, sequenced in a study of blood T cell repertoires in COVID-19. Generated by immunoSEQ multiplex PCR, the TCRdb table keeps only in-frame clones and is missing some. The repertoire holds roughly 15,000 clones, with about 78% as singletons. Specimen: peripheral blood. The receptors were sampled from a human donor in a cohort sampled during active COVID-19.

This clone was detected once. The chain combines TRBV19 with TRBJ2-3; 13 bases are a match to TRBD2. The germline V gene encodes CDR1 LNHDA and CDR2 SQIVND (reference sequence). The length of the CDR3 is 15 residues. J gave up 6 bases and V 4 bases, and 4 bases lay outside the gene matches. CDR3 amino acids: CASSRTSGSVDTQYF. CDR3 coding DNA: TGTGCCAGTAGTAGGACTAGCGGGAGCGTGGATACGCAGTATTTT.

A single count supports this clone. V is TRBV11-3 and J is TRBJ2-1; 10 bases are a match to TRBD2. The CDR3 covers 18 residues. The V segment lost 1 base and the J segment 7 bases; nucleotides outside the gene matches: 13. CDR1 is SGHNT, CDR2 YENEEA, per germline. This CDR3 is CASSLVAVLAGNINEQFF. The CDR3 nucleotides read TGTGCCAGCAGCTTAGTTGCAGTACTAGCGGGAAATATAAATGAGCAGTTCTTC.

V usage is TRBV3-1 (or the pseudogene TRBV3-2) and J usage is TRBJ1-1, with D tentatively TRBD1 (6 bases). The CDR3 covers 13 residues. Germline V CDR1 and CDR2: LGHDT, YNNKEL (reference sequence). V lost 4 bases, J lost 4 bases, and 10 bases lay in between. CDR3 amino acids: CASSLRGGTEAFF. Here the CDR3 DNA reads TGTGCCAGCAGCCTTCGAGGGGGCACTGAAGCTTTCTTT.

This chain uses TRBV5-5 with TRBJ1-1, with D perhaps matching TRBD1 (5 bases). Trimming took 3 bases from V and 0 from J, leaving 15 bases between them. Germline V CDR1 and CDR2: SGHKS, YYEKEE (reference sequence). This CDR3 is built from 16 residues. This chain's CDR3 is CASSSRKTDMNTEAFF. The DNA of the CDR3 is TGTGCCAGCAGCTCTAGAAAGACAGACATGAACACTGAAGCTTTCTTT. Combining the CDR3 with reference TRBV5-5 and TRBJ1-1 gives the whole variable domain DAGVTQSPTHLIKTRGQQVTLRCSPISGHKSVSWYQQVLGQGPQFIFQYYEKEERGRGNFPDRFSARQFPNYSSELNVNALLLGDSALYLCASSSRKTDMNTEAFFGQGTRLTVV.

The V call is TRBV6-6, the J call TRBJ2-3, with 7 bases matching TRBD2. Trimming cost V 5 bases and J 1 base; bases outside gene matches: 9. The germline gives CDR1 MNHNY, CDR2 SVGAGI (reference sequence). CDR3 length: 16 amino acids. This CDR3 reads CASSRIGTMGTDTQYF. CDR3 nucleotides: TGTGCCAGCAGTCGCATAGGGACTATGGGCACAGATACGCAGTATTTT.

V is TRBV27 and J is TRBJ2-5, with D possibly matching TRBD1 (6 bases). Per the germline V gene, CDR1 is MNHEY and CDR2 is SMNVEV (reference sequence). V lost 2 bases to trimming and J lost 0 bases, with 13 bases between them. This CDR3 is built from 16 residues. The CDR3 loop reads CASSLEGTQYQETQYF. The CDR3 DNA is TGTGCCAGCAGTTTAGAGGGGACACAGTACCAAGAGACCCAGTACTTC.

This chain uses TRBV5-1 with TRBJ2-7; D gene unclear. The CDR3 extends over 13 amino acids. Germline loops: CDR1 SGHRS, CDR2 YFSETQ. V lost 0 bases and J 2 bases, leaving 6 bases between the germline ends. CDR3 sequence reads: CASSLDGTYEQYF. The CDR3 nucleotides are TGCGCCAGCAGCTTGGACGGTACCTACGAGCAGTACTTC.

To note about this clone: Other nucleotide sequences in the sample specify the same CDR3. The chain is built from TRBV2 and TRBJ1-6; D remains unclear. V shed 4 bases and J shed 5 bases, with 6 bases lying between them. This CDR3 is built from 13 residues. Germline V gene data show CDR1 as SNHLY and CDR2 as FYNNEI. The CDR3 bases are TGTGCCAGCAGTGCCGGTAATAATTCACCCCTCCACTTT. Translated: CASSAGNNSPLHF.

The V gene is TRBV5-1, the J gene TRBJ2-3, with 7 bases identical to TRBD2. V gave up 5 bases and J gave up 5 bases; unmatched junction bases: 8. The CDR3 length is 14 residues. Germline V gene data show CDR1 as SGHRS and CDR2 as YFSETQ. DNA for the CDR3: TGCGCCAGCAGGCGGGCGGGAGCGCTAGATACGCAGTATTTT. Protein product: CASRRAGALDTQYF.

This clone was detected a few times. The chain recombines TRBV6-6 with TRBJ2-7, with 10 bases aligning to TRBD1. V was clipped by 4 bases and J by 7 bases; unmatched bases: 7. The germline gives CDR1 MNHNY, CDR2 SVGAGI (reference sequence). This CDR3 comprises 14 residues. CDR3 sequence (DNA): TGTGCCAGCAGTTTAGGACAGGGGGTTGAGGAGCAGTACTTC. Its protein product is CASSLGQGVEEQYF.

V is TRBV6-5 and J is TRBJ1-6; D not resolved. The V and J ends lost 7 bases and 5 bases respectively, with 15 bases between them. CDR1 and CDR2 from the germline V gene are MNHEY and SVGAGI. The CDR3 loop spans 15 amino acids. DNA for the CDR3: TGTGCCAGCACGGTTGCTAACCCAAATAATTCACCCCTCCACTTT. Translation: CASTVANPNNSPLHF.

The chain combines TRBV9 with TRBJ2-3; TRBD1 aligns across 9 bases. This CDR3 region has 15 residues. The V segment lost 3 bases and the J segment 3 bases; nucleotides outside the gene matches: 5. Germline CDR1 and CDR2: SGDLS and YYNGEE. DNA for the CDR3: TGTGCCAGCAGCGCCACCGGGACAGGGACAGATACGCAGTATTTT. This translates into CASSATGTGTDTQYF.

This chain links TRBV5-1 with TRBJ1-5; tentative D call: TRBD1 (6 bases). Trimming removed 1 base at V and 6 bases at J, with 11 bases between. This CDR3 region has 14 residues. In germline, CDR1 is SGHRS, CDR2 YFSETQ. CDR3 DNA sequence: TGCGCCAGCAGCTTGTCAGGGGACGGTCAGCCCCAGCATTTT. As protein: CASSLSGDGQPQHF.

CDR3 sequence reads: CASSPRTGDDEQFF. In DNA, the CDR3 is TGTGCCAGCTCACCTAGGACAGGGGATGATGAGCAGTTCTTC. The chain combines TRBV18 with TRBJ2-1; 9 bases align to TRBD1. After removal of 3 bases from V and 8 bases from J, the junction contained 5 bases not matched to a gene. The CDR3 extends over 14 amino acids. Germline-derived CDR1 and CDR2 are KGHSH and LQKENI.

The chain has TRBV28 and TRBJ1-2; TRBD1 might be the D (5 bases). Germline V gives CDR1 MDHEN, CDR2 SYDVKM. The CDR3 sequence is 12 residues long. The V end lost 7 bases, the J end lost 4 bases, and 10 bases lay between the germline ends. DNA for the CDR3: TGTGCCAGCAATGGGGCCGGCTATGGCTACACCTTC. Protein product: CASNGAGYGYTF.

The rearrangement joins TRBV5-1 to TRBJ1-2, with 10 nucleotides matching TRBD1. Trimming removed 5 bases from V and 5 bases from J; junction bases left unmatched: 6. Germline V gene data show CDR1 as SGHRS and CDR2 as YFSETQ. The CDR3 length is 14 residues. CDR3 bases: TGCGCCAGCAGAGAGGGGGGACAGGGGTATGGCTACACCTTC. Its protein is CASREGGQGYGYTF.

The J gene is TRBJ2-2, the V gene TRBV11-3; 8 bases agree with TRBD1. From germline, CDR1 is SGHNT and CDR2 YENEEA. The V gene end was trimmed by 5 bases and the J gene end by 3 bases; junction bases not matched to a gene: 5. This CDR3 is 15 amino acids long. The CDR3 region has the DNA TGTGCCAGCAGCCCCCGGGACAGGCACACCGGGGAGCTGTTTTTT. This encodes CASSPRDRHTGELFF.

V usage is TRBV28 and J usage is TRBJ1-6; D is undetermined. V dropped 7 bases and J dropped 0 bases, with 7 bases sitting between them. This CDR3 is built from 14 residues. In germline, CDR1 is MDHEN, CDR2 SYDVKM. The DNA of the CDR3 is TGTGCCAGCACAAGGAGCTCCTATAATTCACCCCTCCACTTT. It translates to CASTRSSYNSPLHF. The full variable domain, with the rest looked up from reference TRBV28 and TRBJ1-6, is DVKVTQSSRYLVKRTGEKVFLECVQDMDHENMFWYRQDPGLGLRLIYFSYDVKMKEKGDIPEGYSVSREKKERFSLILESASTNQTSMYLCASTRSSYNSPLHFGNGTRLTVT.

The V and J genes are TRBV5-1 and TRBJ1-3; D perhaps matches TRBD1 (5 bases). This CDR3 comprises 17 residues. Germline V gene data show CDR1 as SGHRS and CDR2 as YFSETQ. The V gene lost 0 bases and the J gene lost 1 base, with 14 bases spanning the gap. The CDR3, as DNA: TGCGCCAGCAGCTTGGAAAGGGGCCCCCGTTCTGGAAACACCATATATTTT. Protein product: CASSLERGPRSGNTIYF.

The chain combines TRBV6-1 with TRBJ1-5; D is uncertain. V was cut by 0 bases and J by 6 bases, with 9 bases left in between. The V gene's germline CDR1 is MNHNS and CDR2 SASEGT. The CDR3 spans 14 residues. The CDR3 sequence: CASSEAAAAQPQHF. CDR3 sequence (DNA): TGTGCCAGCAGTGAAGCAGCAGCGGCTCAGCCCCAGCATTTT.

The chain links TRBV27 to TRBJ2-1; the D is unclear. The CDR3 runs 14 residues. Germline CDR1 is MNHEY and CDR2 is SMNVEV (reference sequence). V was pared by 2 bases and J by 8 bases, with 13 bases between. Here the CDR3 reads CASSLSASIDEQFF. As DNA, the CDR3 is TGTGCCAGCAGTTTAAGCGCGAGCATCGATGAGCAGTTCTTC.

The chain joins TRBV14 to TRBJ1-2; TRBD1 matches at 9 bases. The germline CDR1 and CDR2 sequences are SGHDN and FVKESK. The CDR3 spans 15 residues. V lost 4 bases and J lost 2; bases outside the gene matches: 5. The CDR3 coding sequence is TGTGCCAGCAGCCTAACAGGGGGCGCGAACTATGGCTACACCTTC. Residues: CASSLTGGANYGYTF. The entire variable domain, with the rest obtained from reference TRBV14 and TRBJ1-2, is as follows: EAGVTQFPSHSVIEKGQTVTLRCDPISGHDNLYWYRRVMGKEIKFLLHFVKESKQDESGMPNNRFLAERTGGTYSTLKVQPAELEDSGVYFCASSLTGGANYGYTFGSGTRLTVV.

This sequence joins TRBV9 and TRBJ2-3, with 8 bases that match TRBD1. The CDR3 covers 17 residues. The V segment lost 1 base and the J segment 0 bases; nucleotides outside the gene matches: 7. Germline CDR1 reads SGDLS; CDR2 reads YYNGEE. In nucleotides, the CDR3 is TGTGCCAGCAGCGTATTCCCCGACAGGGGAAGCACAGATACGCAGTATTTT. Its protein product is CASSVFPDRGSTDTQYF.

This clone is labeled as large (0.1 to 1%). CDR3 in amino acids: CASSLVSSSGDNSGANVLTF. DNA of the CDR3: TGTGCCAGCAGCCTAGTCTCTTCTAGCGGGGATAACTCTGGGGCCAACGTCCTGACTTTC. The chain joins TRBV4-2 to TRBJ2-6, with 9 nucleotides matching TRBD2. After removal of 4 bases from V and 0 bases from J, the junction contained 13 bases not matched to a gene. The CDR3 loop spans 20 amino acids. CDR1 and CDR2 (germline): LGHNA, YNFKEQ.

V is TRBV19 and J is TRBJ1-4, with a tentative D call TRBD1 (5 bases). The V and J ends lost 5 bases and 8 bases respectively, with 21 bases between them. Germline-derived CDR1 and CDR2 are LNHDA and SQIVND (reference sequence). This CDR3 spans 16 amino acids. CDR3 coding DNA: TGTGCCAGTAGTGTTGACGTGGTCAGGGTAGGGGAAAAACTGTTTTTT. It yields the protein CASSVDVVRVGEKLFF. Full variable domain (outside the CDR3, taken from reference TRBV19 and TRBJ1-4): DGGITQSPKYLFRKEGQNVTLSCEQNLNHDAMYWYRQDPGQGLRLIYYSQIVNDFQKGDIAEGYSVSREKKESFPLTVTSAQKNPTAFYLCASSVDVVRVGEKLFFGSGTQLSVL.

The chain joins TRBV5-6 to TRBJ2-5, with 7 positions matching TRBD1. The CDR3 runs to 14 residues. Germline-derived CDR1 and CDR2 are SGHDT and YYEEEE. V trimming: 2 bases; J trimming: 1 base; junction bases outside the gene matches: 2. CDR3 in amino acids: CASSLRDSQETQYF. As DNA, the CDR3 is TGTGCCAGCAGCTTAAGGGACAGCCAAGAGACCCAGTACTTC. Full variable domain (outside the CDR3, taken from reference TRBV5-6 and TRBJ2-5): DAGVTQSPTHLIKTRGQQVTLRCSPKSGHDTVSWYQQALGQGPQFIFQYYEEEERQRGNFPDRFSGHQFPNYSSELNVNALLLGDSALYLCASSLRDSQETQYFGPGTRLLVL.

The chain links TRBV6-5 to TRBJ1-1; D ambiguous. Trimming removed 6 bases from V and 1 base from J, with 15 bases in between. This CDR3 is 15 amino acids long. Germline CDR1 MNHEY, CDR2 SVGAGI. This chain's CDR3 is CASRLSQAKNTEAFF. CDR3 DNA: TGTGCCAGCAGATTATCCCAGGCTAAGAACACTGAAGCTTTCTTT.

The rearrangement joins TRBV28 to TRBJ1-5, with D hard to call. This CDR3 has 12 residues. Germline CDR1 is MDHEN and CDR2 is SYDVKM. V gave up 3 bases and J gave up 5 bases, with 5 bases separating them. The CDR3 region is CASSLEDQPQHF. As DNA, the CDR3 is TGTGCCAGCAGTTTGGAGGATCAGCCCCAGCATTTT.

The CDR3 is CASSLPGQGLKGYTF. CDR3 nucleotides: TGTGCCAGCAGTTTGCCGGGACAGGGATTGAAGGGCTACACCTTC. The J gene is TRBJ1-2, the V gene TRBV7-9, with 9 bases aligning to TRBD1. CDR3 size: 15 residues. Germline lookup yields CDR1 SEHNR and CDR2 FQNEAQ (reference sequence). Trimming at V came to 6 bases and at J to 8 bases, leaving 13 bases not matched to a gene.